Included here is one T cell receptor (beta chain) sequence, with context. Molecular barcoding with unique molecular identifiers was used for the TCRbeta library. TCRdb recomputed calls from the PCR reads with MiXCR, one row per CDR3 protein. The data hold some 500,000 distinct CDR3 sequences, with around a third observed a single time. The data belong to a study of T-cell reconstitution after alpha-beta-depleted transplantation in children. V lost 5 bases, J lost 7 bases, and 20 bases lay in between. The CDR3 covers 15 residues. This specimen was PBMCs from the stem cell graft donor, taken from the stem cell graft. The chain uses TRBV12-3 or TRBV12-4 and TRBJ1-1, with TRBD1 as a possible D gene (5 bases). The source is a human donor who donated a stem cell graft to a child with aplastic anemia. The CDR3 protein is CASSPAGRFGYEAFF. The CDR3 bases are TGTGCCAGCAGTCCGGCGGGGCGCTTTGGGTATGAAGCTTTCTTT.